The T cell receptor beta chain under discussion was sequenced for a study of CD8+CD57+ T cells in acquired aplastic anemia (dated by TCRdb to 2016 to 2019). At the level of the whole study: Extracted DNA from sorted CD4+ and CD8+ cells averaged about 2.9 ug, ranging from roughly 0.17 to 27.4 ug. CD8+CD57+ expansion was defined as frequency above the mean frequency observed in healthy subjects.

The CDR3, cysteine through phenylalanine, is 14 amino acids long. The retained sequence is limited to the CDR3, 42 bases, with the frame set at the first base. From the germline V gene (reference sequence), CDR1 is SGHNT and CDR2 is YYREEE. Trimming at the junction amounts to 4 bases on V and 0 bases on J, and the germline ends lie 8 bases apart. Study-wide conclusions, independent of this receptor: No significant difference in CD8+ Simpson's diversity was found between patients and healthy controls (P=0.060). Some 30 CD8+ CDR3 sequences were shared between patients and controls but appeared highly expressed in patients and within their immunodominant clones.

Genomic DNA served as template for TCR beta VDJ combination and CDR3 sequence profiling. An Illumina HiSeq 2000 was the platform used for TCR repertoire sequencing. As for the original processing: Repertoire assessment relied on Simpson's diversity index, CDR3 size and DJ length profiles, and TRBV/TRBJ rearrangement plots. The most abundant DNA sequence in the deep sequencing data was defined as the immunodominant clone. CDR3 amino acid sequences were screened for sharing across subjects and compared with published repertoires and the VDJdb database. TCRdb reran the public reads through fastp at Q25 and MiXCR, keeping productive beta chains. For every CDR3 protein sequence, its rows merge into one entry that carries the most common genes and DNA. The V and J calls reflect TCRdb's pipeline rather than the authors' work. The sample includes about 160,000 distinct CDR3 sequences, with over 70% observed a single time. The ten largest clones add up to about 50% of the sample.

A remark on this clonotype: Its antigen is currently not known. It has no much larger one-base neighbor in the sample; base qualities were not kept.

Patients chosen for sequencing had shown expansion of CD8+CD57+ cells by flow cytometry. Severe acquired aplastic anemia was diagnosed in all patients according to International Study of Aplastic Anemia and Agranulocytosis and Camitta criteria. At the time blood was sampled, none of the patients had received any therapy. In the study, sorted CD4+ and CD8+ blood T cells from patients with severe aplastic anemia and from healthy subjects underwent deep sequencing of TCR repertoires. Patients were enrolled under clinicaltrials.gov protocols 00001620, 01623167, 00001397, 00071045, 00081523 and 00961064 in the USA. Ficoll-Paque density gradient centrifugation was used to isolate peripheral blood mononuclear cells. Before DNA extraction, CD4+ and CD8+ T cells were sorted with FACS or magnetic beads.

Recombination connected TRBV5-4 to TRBJ1-3; TRBD1 is perhaps the D gene, given 6 matching bases. The material sequenced was sorted CD4+, CD8+, or CD8+CD57+ T cells (not recorded which) from PBMCs. This clonotype was sampled from a human donor with aplastic anemia. Here the CDR3 is given as CASSIRGSGNTIYF. The sequence in DNA is TGTGCCAGCAGCATCAGGGGCTCTGGAAACACCATATATTTT.